Shown below are 3 T cell receptor beta chains from a single sample sequenced in a study of blood T cell repertoires in COVID-19. Sequencing used immunoSEQ multiplex PCR; TCRdb keeps in-frame clones, though not all of them. The sample has about 410,000 clones, just over 85% seen once. The specimen was peripheral blood. Every receptor here comes from a woman aged 25 to 39 with active or convalescent COVID-19.

The CDR3 coding sequence is TGTGCCAGCAGCGTCCTAACCTACGAGCAGTACTTC. As protein: CASSVLTYEQYF. V and J are TRBV7-9 and TRBJ2-7; no clear D. The CDR3 loop spans 12 amino acids. Trimming stripped 5 bases from V and 2 bases from J, with 7 bases between. Germline loops: CDR1 SEHNR, CDR2 FQNEAQ (reference sequence).

The chain recombines TRBV1 with TRBJ2-2; TRBD2 was called by the table and not checked on the DNA. TRBV1 is marked as a pseudogene. The CDR3 sequence is 17 residues long. As DNA, the CDR3 is TGCACCAGCCCCCCTCGCGGGGGGGGATCGAACACCGGGGAGCTGTTTTTT. Its translation is CTSPPRGGGSNTGELFF.

The chain uses TRBV5-1 and TRBJ2-7; 8 bases align to TRBD1. With V trimmed by 4 bases and J by 1 base, 4 bases remained unmatched. Germline loops: CDR1 SGHRS, CDR2 YFSETQ. The CDR3 totals 14 residues. The CDR3 region is CASSRRQGSYEQYF. Written as DNA, the CDR3 is TGCGCCAGCAGCAGAAGACAGGGGTCCTACGAGCAGTACTTC.